The 14 T cell receptor beta chains listed next were all sequenced from one sample in a study of blood T cell repertoires in COVID-19. Generated by immunoSEQ multiplex PCR, the TCRdb table keeps only in-frame clones and is missing some. Counted here are approximately 290,000 clones, 75% to 90% occurring once; the ten biggest clones make up more than 2%. The sequencing sample was made of peripheral blood. These receptors were collected from a man in his late teens or twenties with active or convalescent COVID-19.

The chain combines TRBV15 with TRBJ1-4; no reliable D call. CDR1 is LNHNV and CDR2 is YYDKDF in the germline V gene (reference sequence). V lost 0 bases and J lost 0, with 5 bases in between. This CDR3 has 15 residues. The CDR3 reads CATSRDGATNEKLFF. As DNA, the CDR3 is TGTGCCACCAGCAGAGACGGAGCAACTAATGAAAAACTGTTTTTT.

This clone was detected once. The rearrangement links TRBV5-5 to TRBJ2-3; D remains ambiguous. Trimming stripped 7 bases from V and 0 bases from J, with 18 bases between. The CDR3 spans 16 residues. Germline CDR1 and CDR2: SGHKS and YYEKEE (reference sequence). In DNA, the CDR3 is TGTGCCAGCGCGGTGATGTGGCGAAGTAGCACAGATACGCAGTATTTT. Protein: CASAVMWRSSTDTQYF.

V usage is TRBV6-4 and J usage is TRBJ2-2; 7 bases align to TRBD1. Germline trimming cut 4 bases from V and 4 bases from J; bases unmatched to any gene: 3. Per the germline V gene, CDR1 is MRHNA and CDR2 is SNTAGT. The CDR3 covers 14 residues. The CDR3 protein is CASSGTGPTGELFF. DNA of the CDR3: TGTGCCAGCAGTGGGACAGGACCCACCGGGGAGCTGTTTTTT.

V gene TRBV29-1 combines with J gene TRBJ2-7, with 11 bases identical to TRBD1. Germline V gene data show CDR1 as SQVTM and CDR2 as ANQGSEA. The V gene end was trimmed by 4 bases and the J gene end by 5 bases; junction bases not matched to a gene: 1. The CDR3 is 12 residues long. CDR3 coding DNA: TGCAGCGTTGGGACAGGGGGCGACGAGCAGTACTTC. Translating it yields CSVGTGGDEQYF.

The J gene is TRBJ2-7, the V gene TRBV2; 7 bases map to TRBD1. Germline-derived CDR1 and CDR2 are SNHLY and FYNNEI. The CDR3 covers 13 residues. Losses at the gene ends were 5 bases for V and 2 bases for J; bases not matched to a gene: 3. The CDR3 loop is CASSSTGAYEQYF. CDR3 nucleotides: TGTGCCAGCAGTTCAACAGGGGCCTACGAGCAGTACTTC.

CDR3 sequence: CASSLRGQAVNSPLHF. The CDR3 DNA reads as TGTGCCAGCAGCTTGAGGGGGCAGGCTGTAAATTCACCCCTCCACTTT. The chain couples TRBV28 to TRBJ1-6; 7 bases fit TRBD1. Germline V CDR1 and CDR2: MDHEN, SYDVKM. After removal of 6 bases from V and 7 bases from J, the junction contained 12 bases not matched to a gene. The CDR3 runs to 16 residues.

The chain recombines TRBV3-1 (or the pseudogene TRBV3-2) with TRBJ2-4; D call uncertain. The CDR3 length is 15 residues. V was trimmed by 0 bases and J by 7 bases, leaving 13 bases between them. Germline V gene sequence: CDR1 LGHDT, CDR2 YNNKEL (reference sequence). The CDR3: CASSQDHSSLNIQYF. In DNA, the CDR3 is TGTGCCAGCAGCCAAGATCACAGTTCCTTGAACATTCAGTACTTC.

The V gene is TRBV24-1, the J gene TRBJ2-5; the D gene is possibly TRBD1 (5 bases). The V end lost 10 bases, the J end lost 0 bases, and 11 bases lay between the germline ends. CDR1 is KGHDR, CDR2 SFDVKD, per germline. CDR3 length equals 13 residues. The CDR3 here is CATRDRNQETQYF. The DNA for the CDR3 is TGTGCCACGAGAGACAGAAACCAAGAGACCCAGTACTTC.

The chain recombines TRBV5-1 with TRBJ1-2; 7 nucleotides match TRBD1. CDR1 SGHRS and CDR2 YFSETQ come from the germline V gene. V shed 0 bases and J 5 bases; nucleotides not matched to a gene: 4. The CDR3 loop spans 14 amino acids. The CDR3 region has the DNA TGCGCCAGCAGCTTGGACGACAGGGATTATGGCTACACCTTC. Residues: CASSLDDRDYGYTF.

This clone was recorded once. The chain couples TRBV7-8 to TRBJ2-5, with D maybe TRBD1 (6 bases). The CDR3 has 15 amino acids. CDR1 and CDR2 from the germline V gene are SGHVS and FQNEAQ. Deletions cut 0 bases from V and 2 bases from J, with 10 bases between. The CDR3: CASSLAGALQETQYF. In nucleotides, the CDR3 is TGTGCCAGCAGCTTAGCGGGGGCCCTTCAAGAGACCCAGTACTTC.

The rearrangement joins TRBV27 to TRBJ2-1, with 9 bases identical to TRBD2. The CDR3 spans 15 residues. Germline lookup yields CDR1 MNHEY and CDR2 SMNVEV (reference sequence). V shed 2 bases and J 12 bases; nucleotides not matched to a gene: 11. The CDR3 bases are TGTGCCAGCAGTTTAGGTAGCGGGGGACCCGTTGGGCAGTTCTTC. Protein sequence: CASSLGSGGPVGQFF.

The chain carries TRBV6-2 or TRBV6-3 and TRBJ1-2, with D possibly TRBD1 on 5 matching bases. The germline CDR1 and CDR2 sequences are MNHEY and SVGEGT. Deletions cut 6 bases from V and 8 bases from J, with 16 bases between. The CDR3 contains 13 residues. The CDR3 region is CASSFTGVGGYTF. CDR3 DNA: TGTGCCAGCAGCTTTACAGGAGTAGGAGGCTACACCTTC.

The rearrangement joins TRBV7-2 to TRBJ1-1, with a tentative D call TRBD1 (6 bases). There are 14 residues in the CDR3. V lost 5 bases and J lost 1, with 11 bases in between. The V gene's germline CDR1 is SGHTA and CDR2 FQGNSA. CDR3 amino acids: CASSHTGTNTEAFF. The CDR3 coding sequence is TGTGCCAGCAGCCATACAGGGACGAACACTGAAGCTTTCTTT.

The chain carries TRBV3-1 (or the pseudogene TRBV3-2) and TRBJ2-5, with TRBD2 matching over 9 bases. V shed 4 bases, J shed 1 base, and the junction held 16 bases outside the gene matches. This CDR3 has 19 residues. Germline CDR1 LGHDT, CDR2 YNNKEL (reference sequence). The CDR3 coding sequence is TGTGCCAGCAGCCCGCAGACCTCCCTTGTAGCGGGGGCCCAAGAGACCCAGTACTTC. It specifies CASSPQTSLVAGAQETQYF.